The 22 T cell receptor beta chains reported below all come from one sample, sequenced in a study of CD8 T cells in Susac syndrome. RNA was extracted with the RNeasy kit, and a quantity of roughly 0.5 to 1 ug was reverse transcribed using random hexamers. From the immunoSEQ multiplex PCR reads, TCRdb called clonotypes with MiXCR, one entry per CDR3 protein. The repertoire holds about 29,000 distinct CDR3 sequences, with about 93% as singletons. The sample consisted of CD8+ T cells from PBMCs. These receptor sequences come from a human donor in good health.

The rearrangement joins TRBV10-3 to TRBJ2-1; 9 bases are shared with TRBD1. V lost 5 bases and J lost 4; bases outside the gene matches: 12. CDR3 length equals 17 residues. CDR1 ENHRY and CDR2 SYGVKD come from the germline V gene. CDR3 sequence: CAISTPGQGKTYNEQFF. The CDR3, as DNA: TGTGCCATCAGTACGCCGGGACAGGGTAAAACTTACAATGAGCAGTTCTTC.

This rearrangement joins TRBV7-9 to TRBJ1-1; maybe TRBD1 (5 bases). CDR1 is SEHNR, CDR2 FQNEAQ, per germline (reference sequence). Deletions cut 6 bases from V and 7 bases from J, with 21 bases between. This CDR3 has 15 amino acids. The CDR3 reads CASSLTDTYYYEAFF. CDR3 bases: TGTGCCAGCAGTTTGACGGACACATATTATTATGAAGCTTTCTTT.

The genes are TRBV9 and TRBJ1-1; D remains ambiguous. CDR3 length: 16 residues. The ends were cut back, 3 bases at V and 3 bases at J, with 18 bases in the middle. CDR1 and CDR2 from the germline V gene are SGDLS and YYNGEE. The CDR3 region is CASSDHRGLDHTEAFF. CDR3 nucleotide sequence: TGTGCCAGCAGCGACCACCGGGGTTTGGACCACACTGAAGCTTTCTTT. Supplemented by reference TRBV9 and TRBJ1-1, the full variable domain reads DSGVTQTPKHLITATGQRVTLRCSPRSGDLSVYWYQQSLDQGLQFLIQYYNGEERAKGNILERFSAQQFPDLHSELNLSSLELGDSALYFCASSDHRGLDHTEAFFGQGTRLTVV.

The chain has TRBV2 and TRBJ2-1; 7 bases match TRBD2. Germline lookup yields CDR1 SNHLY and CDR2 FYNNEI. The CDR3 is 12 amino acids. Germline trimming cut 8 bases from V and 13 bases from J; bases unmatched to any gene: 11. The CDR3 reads CASWWGEGEQFF. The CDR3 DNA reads TGTGCCAGCTGGTGGGGGGAGGGAGAACAGTTCTTC.

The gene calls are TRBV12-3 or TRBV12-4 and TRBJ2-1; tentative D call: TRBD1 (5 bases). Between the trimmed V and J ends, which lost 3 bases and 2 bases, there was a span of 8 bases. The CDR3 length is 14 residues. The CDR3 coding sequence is TGTGCCAGCAGTTTGGCAGGGACCTACAATGAGCAGTTCTTC. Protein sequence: CASSLAGTYNEQFF.

The CDR3 region is CASSYDKREETQYF. The CDR3 DNA follows: TGTGCCAGCAGTTACGACAAGCGGGAAGAGACCCAGTACTTC. This chain connects TRBV6-2 or TRBV6-3 to TRBJ2-5; D might be TRBD2 (6 bases). The CDR3 is 14 amino acids. V was cut by 2 bases and J by 3 bases, with 10 bases left in between. CDR1 and CDR2 (germline): MNHEY, SVGEGT.

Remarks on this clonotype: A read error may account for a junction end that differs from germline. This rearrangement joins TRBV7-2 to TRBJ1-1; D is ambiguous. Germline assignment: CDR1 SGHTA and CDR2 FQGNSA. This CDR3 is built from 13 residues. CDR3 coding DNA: TGTGCCAGCAGCGTAGCGCAGAACACTGAAGCTTTCTTT. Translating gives CASSVAQNTEAFF.

This CDR3 reads CASSALGGGGGNEQFF. The CDR3 region has the DNA TGTGCCAGCAGTGCCCTCGGGGGCGGGGGGGGGAATGAGCAGTTCTTC. This chain connects TRBV6-1 to TRBJ2-1, with 9 bases matching TRBD2. This CDR3 region has 16 residues. V was pared by 4 bases and J by 7 bases, with 11 bases of the junction left unmatched. Looked up from germline, CDR1 is MNHNS and CDR2 is SASEGT.

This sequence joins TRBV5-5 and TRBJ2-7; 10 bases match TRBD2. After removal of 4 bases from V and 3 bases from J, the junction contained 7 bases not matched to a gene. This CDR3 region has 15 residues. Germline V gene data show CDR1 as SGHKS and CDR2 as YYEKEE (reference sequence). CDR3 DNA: TGTGCCAGCAGCCACCCTAGCGGGGGAGGCTACGAGCAGTACTTC. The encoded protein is CASSHPSGGGYEQYF.

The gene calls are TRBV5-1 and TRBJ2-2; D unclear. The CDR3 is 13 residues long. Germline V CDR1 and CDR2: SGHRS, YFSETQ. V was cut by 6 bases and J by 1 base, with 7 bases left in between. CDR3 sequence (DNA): TGCGCCAGCATCGAAGGGAACACCGGGGAGCTGTTTTTT. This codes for CASIEGNTGELFF.

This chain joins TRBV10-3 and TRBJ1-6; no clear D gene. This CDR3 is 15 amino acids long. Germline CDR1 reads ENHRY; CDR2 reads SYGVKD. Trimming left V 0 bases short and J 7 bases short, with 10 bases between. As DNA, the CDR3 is TGTGCCATCAGTGAGTCCAGGAGAGAGAATTCACCCCTCCACTTT. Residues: CAISESRRENSPLHF.

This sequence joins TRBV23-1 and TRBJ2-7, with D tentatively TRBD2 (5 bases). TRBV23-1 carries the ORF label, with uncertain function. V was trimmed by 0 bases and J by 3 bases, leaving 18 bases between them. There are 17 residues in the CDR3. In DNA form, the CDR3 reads TGCGCCAGCAGTCAATCTGAATTCGGTCGGGGAATCTACGAGCAGTACTTC. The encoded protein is CASSQSEFGRGIYEQYF.

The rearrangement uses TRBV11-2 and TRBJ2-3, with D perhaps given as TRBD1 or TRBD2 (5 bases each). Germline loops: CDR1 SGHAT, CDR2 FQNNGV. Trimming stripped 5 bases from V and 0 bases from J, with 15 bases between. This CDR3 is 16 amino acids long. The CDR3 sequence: CASSLDWDGSTDTQYF. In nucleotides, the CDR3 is TGTGCCAGCAGCCTGGATTGGGACGGGAGCACAGATACGCAGTATTTT.

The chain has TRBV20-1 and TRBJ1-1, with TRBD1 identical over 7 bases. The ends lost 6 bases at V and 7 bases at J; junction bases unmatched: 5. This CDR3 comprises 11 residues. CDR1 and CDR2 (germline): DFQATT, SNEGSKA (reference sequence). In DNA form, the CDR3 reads TGCAGTGCCGAGGGGGCGGGTGAAGCTTTCTTT. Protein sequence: CSAEGAGEAFF.

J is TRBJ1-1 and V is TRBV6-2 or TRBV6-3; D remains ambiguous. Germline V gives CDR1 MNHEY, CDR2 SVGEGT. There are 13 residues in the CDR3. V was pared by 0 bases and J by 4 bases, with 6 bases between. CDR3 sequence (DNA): TGTGCCAGCAGTTACTCTAGGAGCACTGAAGCTTTCTTT. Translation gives CASSYSRSTEAFF.

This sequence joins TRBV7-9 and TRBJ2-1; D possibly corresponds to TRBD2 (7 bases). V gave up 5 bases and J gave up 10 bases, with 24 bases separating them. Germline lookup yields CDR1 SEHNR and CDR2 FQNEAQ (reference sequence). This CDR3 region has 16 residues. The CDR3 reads CASSPMTGGASWEQFF. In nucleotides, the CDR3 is TGTGCCAGCAGCCCTATGACTGGGGGGGCGTCATGGGAGCAGTTCTTC.

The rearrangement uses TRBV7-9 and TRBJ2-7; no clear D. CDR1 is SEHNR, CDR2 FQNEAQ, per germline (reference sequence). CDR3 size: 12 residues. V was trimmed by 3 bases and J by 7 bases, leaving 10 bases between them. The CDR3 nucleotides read TGTGCCAGCAGCTTCCTAGGGTCGGAGCAGTACTTC. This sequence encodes CASSFLGSEQYF.

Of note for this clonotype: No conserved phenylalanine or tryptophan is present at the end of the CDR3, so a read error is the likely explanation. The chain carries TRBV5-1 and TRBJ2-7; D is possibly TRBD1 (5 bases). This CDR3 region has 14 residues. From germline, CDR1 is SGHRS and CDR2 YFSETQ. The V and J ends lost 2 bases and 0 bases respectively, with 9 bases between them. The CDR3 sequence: CASSLGVSSYEQYL. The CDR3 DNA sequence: TGCGCCAGCAGCTTAGGGGTGAGCTCCTACGAGCAGTACCTC.

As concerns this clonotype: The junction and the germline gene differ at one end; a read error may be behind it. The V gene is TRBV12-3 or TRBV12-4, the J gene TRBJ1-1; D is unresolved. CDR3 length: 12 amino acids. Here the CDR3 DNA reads TGTGCCAGTAGTTTAACTTCCACTGAAGCTTTCTTT. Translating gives CASSLTSTEAFF.

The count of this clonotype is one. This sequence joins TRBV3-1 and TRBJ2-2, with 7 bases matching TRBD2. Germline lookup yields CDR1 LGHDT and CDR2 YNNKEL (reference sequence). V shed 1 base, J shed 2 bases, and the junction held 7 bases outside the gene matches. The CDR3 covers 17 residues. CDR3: CASSQGALAVNTGELFF. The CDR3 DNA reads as TGTGCCAGCAGCCAAGGGGCCCTAGCGGTAAACACCGGGGAGCTGTTTTTT.

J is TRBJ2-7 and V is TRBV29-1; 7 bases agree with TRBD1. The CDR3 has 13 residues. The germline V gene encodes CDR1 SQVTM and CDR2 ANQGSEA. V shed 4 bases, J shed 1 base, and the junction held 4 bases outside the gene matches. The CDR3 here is CSVVRDSSYEQYF. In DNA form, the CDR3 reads TGCAGCGTTGTTAGGGACAGTTCCTACGAGCAGTACTTC.

The CDR3 loop is CSARAVSPSSYEQYF. The CDR3, as DNA: TGCAGTGCTAGAGCGGTGTCCCCTAGCTCCTACGAGCAGTACTTC. The V gene is TRBV20-1, the J gene TRBJ2-7; no definite D call. Germline loops: CDR1 DFQATT, CDR2 SNEGSKA (reference sequence). The CDR3 totals 15 residues. Deletions cut 1 base from V and 0 bases from J, with 13 bases between.